Detailed here is one T cell receptor (beta chain). Antigen specificity is unknown. The protocol was immunoSEQ multiplex PCR, while the TCRdb copy is restricted to in-frame clones and leaves out a portion. The repertoire holds about 140,000 clones, with 70% to 80% as singletons. This record belongs to a study of cytotoxic CD8 clonotypes in ibrutinib-treated CLL. Cryopreserved PBMCs yielded roughly 2.1 micrograms of genomic DNA for TCR beta libraries. General study findings and limits: At baseline, clonality was higher than in age-matched healthy donors and correlated with CD8+ counts.

The CDR3 is 16 amino acids. V was pared by 3 bases and J by 5 bases, with 10 bases of the junction left unmatched. The chain couples TRBV23-1 to TRBJ2-1; TRBD2 agrees at 7 bases. TRBV23-1 is given ORF status, its function remaining uncertain. The receptor was isolated from a human donor with chronic lymphocytic leukemia. The sequenced sample was PBMCs, obtained after 12 months of ibrutinib treatment. The CDR3 DNA is TGCGCCAGCAGTCAGATAGGACTAGTAGGGCACAATGAGCAGTTCTTC. This codes for CASSQIGLVGHNEQFF.